The present TCR beta chain was sequenced within a study of cytomegalovirus exposure and HLA in healthy donors. Overall study findings and caveats: In vitro data verified three CMV-associated chains as specific for CMV antigens.

Using immunoSEQ multiplex PCR, the repertoire was profiled, and TCRdb retains in-frame clones only, with some absent. The profile shows 110,000 or so clones, over 65% of them singletons. As concerns this clone: Its cognate antigen is unknown.

This CDR3 is 15 amino acids long. Germline V lookup: CDR1 LNHDA, CDR2 SQIVND (reference sequence). The V end lost 1 base, the J end lost 2 bases, and 9 bases lay between the germline ends. The TCR sequence derives from a woman in her twenties or thirties in good health and CMV-seronegative. The chain has TRBV19 and TRBJ1-5; no clear D gene. Sequencing used PBMCs. CDR3 in DNA: TGTGCCAGTAGTATAGCGGGGTCGGGCAATCAGCCCCAGCATTTT. Amino acids: CASSIAGSGNQPQHF.